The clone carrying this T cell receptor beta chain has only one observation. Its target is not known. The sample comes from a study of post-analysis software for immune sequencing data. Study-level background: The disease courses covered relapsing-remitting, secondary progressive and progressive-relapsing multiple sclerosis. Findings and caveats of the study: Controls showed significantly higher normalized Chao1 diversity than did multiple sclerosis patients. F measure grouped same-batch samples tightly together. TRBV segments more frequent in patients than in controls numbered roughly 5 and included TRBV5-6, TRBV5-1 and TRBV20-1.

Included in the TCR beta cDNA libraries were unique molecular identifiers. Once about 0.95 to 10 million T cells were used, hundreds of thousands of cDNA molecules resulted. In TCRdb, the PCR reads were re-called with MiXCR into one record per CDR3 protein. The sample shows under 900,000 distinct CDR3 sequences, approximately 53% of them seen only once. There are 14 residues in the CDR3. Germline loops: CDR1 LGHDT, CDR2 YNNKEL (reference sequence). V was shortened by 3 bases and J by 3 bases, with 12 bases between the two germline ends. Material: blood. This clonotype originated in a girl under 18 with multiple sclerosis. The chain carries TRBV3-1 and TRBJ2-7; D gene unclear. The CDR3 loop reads CASSQVRAGYEQYF. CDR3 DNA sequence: TGTGCCAGCAGCCAGGTACGGGCAGGCTACGAGCAGTACTTC.